This T cell receptor beta chain was observed in a study of CD8+ T cells in alopecia areata. Once RNA had been extracted, it was reverse transcribed into cDNA to act as the sequencing template. Sequencing was performed with immunoSEQ multiplex PCR; in TCRdb, only in-frame clones are kept and a portion is missing. The sample includes roughly 150,000 clones, 75% to 90% of them seen just once. The V end was cut by 3 bases, the J end by 2 bases, with 7 bases between. The CDR3 covers 12 residues. Germline assignment: CDR1 SQVTM and CDR2 ANQGSEA. The receptor comes from a human donor with alopecia areata. The sequencing used CD8+ T cells sorted from blood, collected at week 0. The chain employs TRBV29-1 and TRBJ2-5; D remains ambiguous. CDR3 in DNA: TGCAGCGTTGAGGATGCACAAGAGACCCAGTACTTC. Amino acid sequence: CSVEDAQETQYF. Combining the CDR3 with reference TRBV29-1 and TRBJ2-5 gives the whole variable domain SAVISQKPSRDICQRGTSLTIQCQVDSQVTMMFWYRQQPGQSLTLIATANQGSEATYESGFVIDKFPISRPNLTFSTLTVSNMSPEDSSIYLCSVEDAQETQYFGPGTRLLVL.